This TCR beta chain comes out of a study of T cells expressing NK-cell markers. Study in general: Beta-chain profiling covered CD3+CD56+NKG2C+, CD3+CD56+NKG2C- and CD3+CD56-NKG2C+ sorted subsets. Seropositivity for HCMV was found in most of the eight sequenced donors, with one seronegative. Study-wide results and limits: The share of CD8+ T cells held by dominant NKG2C+ clonotypes was roughly 1.0-8% in six donors.

From its re-call of the 5' RACE reads, TCRdb lists each CDR3 protein once, without DNA. The listing contains 250,000 to 300,000 distinct CDR3 sequences. CDR1 and CDR2 (germline): LGHNA, YNFKEQ. The CDR3 totals 16 residues. On this clonotype: Its antigen remains unidentified.

The clonotype was recovered from a man aged 18 to 30 in good health. The rearrangement joins TRBV4-2 to TRBJ2-4. The sequencing sample was made of blood T cells: a sorted CD56 or NKG2C T cell subset, CD4+ or CD8+ T cells, or bulk PBMC T cells (not recorded which). CDR3 amino acids: CASSQEFTIAKNIQYF.